Given below is one TCR beta chain in context. The data derive from a study of blood T cell repertoires in COVID-19. Across the study: The United States, Italy and Spain were the sources of the acute and convalescent COVID-19 samples.

CDR3 length: 16 residues. With V trimmed by 3 bases and J by 3 bases, 10 bases remained unmatched. Germline V gene data show CDR1 as SEHNR and CDR2 as FQNEAQ (reference sequence). Original data processing: Quantification of nucleated cells was approximated via reference gene primer amplification. Profiled with immunoSEQ multiplex PCR; TCRdb holds only in-frame clones, not every one. The DNA gave D and trimming, while V, J and clone size come from that table. The sample has tens of thousands of clones, about 81% seen once. The material sequenced was peripheral blood. The V call is TRBV7-9, the J call TRBJ1-1; 7 bases line up with TRBD1. This sequence was found in a man at least 80 years old with acute or convalescent COVID-19. CDR3 amino acids: CASSFPFQGEDTEAFF. CDR3 DNA sequence: TGTGCCAGCAGCTTCCCCTTCCAGGGGGAGGACACTGAAGCTTTCTTT.